A selection of T cell receptor beta chains follows, all from one sample in a study of blood T cell repertoires in COVID-19. TCRdb's copy holds only in-frame clones and misses some; the assay was immunoSEQ multiplex PCR. The repertoire holds 120,000 or so clones, with around four fifths as singletons. Sequences were obtained from peripheral blood. The source is a human donor in a cohort sampled during active COVID-19. Each CDR3 is given with its conserved first and last residue. A D gene is named only where the DNA matches it firmly. Size tells how often a clone was seen (once, few, many) or the class of an expanded clone, and some rows leave it out.

D gene	V gene	J gene	clone size	CDR3 length	CDR3 protein	CDR3 DNA
NA	TRBV7-2	TRBJ2-5	NA	14	CASSSGLPTETQYF	TGTGCCAGCAGCTCGGGACTCCCGACGGAGACCCAGTACTTC
NA	TRBV12-3/TRBV12-4	TRBJ1-1	NA	12	CASTSGGTEAFF	TGTGCCAGCACTTCAGGAGGGACTGAAGCTTTCTTT
NA	TRBV5-4	TRBJ1-1	NA	13	CASSLSPGAEAFF	TGTGCCAGCAGCTTGTCTCCCGGAGCTGAAGCTTTCTTT
NA	TRBV7-3	TRBJ1-1	NA	13	CASSPEGAGEAFF	TGTGCCAGCAGCCCTGAAGGAGCGGGGGAAGCTTTCTTT
TRBD1	TRBV18	TRBJ2-5	NA	16	CASSRSGTGGSETQYF	TGTGCCAGCTCACGGTCCGGGACAGGGGGCTCGGAGACCCAGTACTTC
NA	TRBV2	TRBJ2-7	NA	12	CASSYRVYEQYF	TGTGCCAGCAGCTACAGGGTGTACGAGCAGTACTTC
TRBD2	TRBV11-3	TRBJ2-3	once	16	CASSPGLAGSTDTQYF	TGTGCCAGCAGCCCGGGACTAGCGGGAAGTACAGATACGCAGTATTTT
TRBD1	TRBV6-6	TRBJ2-5	NA	15	CASSYGTGVQETQYF	TGTGCCAGCAGTTACGGGACAGGGGTGCAAGAGACCCAGTACTTC
TRBD1	TRBV19	TRBJ1-2	once	17	CASSILPGQGTNYGYTF	TGTGCCAGTAGTATACTGCCGGGACAGGGGACTAACTATGGCTACACCTTC
NA	TRBV28	TRBJ1-2	once	14	CASSLYTREGIRTF	TGTGCCAGCAGTTTATATACCCGGGAGGGGATCAGGACCTTC
TRBD1	TRBV7-6	TRBJ1-5	few	16	CASSLAGTGRNQPQHF	TGTGCCAGCAGCTTAGCGGGGACAGGTCGGAATCAGCCCCAGCATTTT
NA	TRBV7-8	TRBJ2-1	NA	14	CASSFTRQNNEQFF	TGTGCCAGCAGCTTTACCAGACAGAACAATGAGCAGTTCTTC
NA	TRBV7-2	TRBJ2-7	NA	14	CASMVSRDNYEQYF	TGTGCCAGCATGGTGAGTCGGGACAACTACGAGCAGTACTTC
NA	TRBV4-3	TRBJ2-2	once	17	CASSQESGSDPTGELFF	TGCGCCAGCAGCCAAGAGTCGGGATCGGACCCCACCGGGGAGCTGTTTTTT
TRBD2	TRBV7-3	TRBJ2-1	NA	14	CASSLAGAVNEQFF	TGTGCCAGCAGCTTAGCGGGAGCGGTTAATGAGCAGTTCTTC
TRBD1	TRBV28	TRBJ1-2	NA	15	CASRSPFGTAYGYTF	TGTGCCAGCAGATCCCCCTTTGGGACAGCCTATGGCTACACCTTC
TRBD1	TRBV7-2	TRBJ1-2	NA	16	CASSLGPLGQGYGYTF	TGTGCCAGCAGCTTAGGCCCCTTGGGACAGGGCTATGGCTACACCTTC
NA	TRBV11-2	TRBJ2-3	NA	12	CASSSRGDTQYF	TGTGCCAGCAGCAGCAGGGGAGATACGCAGTATTTT
NA	TRBV5-1	TRBJ1-4	NA	16	CASSFSGDTTNEKLFF	TGCGCCAGCAGCTTCTCAGGGGACACAACTAATGAAAAACTGTTTTTT
NA	TRBV18	TRBJ1-2	NA	13	CASSRPQQPGYTF	TGTGCCAGCTCCAGGCCCCAACAGCCGGGCTACACCTTC
TRBD2	TRBV5-1	TRBJ2-3	once	16	CASSLITAGGADTQYF	TGCGCCAGCAGCTTGATTACGGCGGGAGGGGCAGATACGCAGTATTTT
TRBD1	TRBV15	TRBJ2-7	NA	14	CATRGTGGTYEQYF	TGTGCCACCAGGGGGACAGGGGGGACCTACGAGCAGTACTTC
NA	TRBV9	TRBJ2-3	NA	15	CASSAYGHSTDTQYF	TGTGCCAGCAGCGCATACGGACACAGCACAGATACGCAGTATTTT
TRBD2	TRBV7-9	TRBJ2-1	NA	15	CASSLAGGPFNEQFF	TGTGCCAGCAGCTTAGCGGGAGGGCCTTTCAATGAGCAGTTCTTC
NA	TRBV30	TRBJ2-2	NA	14	CAWRRTRYTGELFF	TGTGCCTGGAGGCGGACTCGATATACCGGGGAGCTGTTTTTT
NA	TRBV14	TRBJ2-3	NA	14	CASSQETARGTQYF	TGTGCCAGCAGCCAAGAGACTGCGCGGGGTACGCAGTATTTT
NA	TRBV5-4	TRBJ2-1	NA	15	CASSREQGSYNEQFF	TGTGCCAGCAGCCGGGAACAGGGCTCCTACAATGAGCAGTTCTTC
TRBD1	TRBV7-2	TRBJ1-5	NA	15	CASSRRTGDDQPQHF	TGTGCCAGCAGTCGGAGGACAGGGGATGATCAGCCCCAGCATTTT
TRBD2	TRBV5-6	TRBJ2-3	few	15	CASSFPYGRADTQYF	TGTGCCAGCAGCTTTCCTTATGGGAGGGCAGATACGCAGTATTTT
TRBD1	TRBV4-3	TRBJ1-1	NA	13	CASSQDVRGPAFF	TGCGCCAGCAGCCAAGATGTCAGGGGGCCAGCTTTCTTT
NA	TRBV6-5	TRBJ2-1	NA	12	CASSSDTNEQFF	TGTGCCAGCAGTTCCGACACTAATGAGCAGTTCTTC
NA	TRBV28	TRBJ1-2	NA	13	CASRTRVAYGYTF	TGTGCCAGCAGAACGAGGGTGGCCTATGGCTACACCTTC
NA	TRBV4-3	TRBJ2-3	NA	14	CASSQGTSTDTQYF	TGCGCCAGCAGCCAAGGAACTAGCACAGATACGCAGTATTTT
TRBD1	TRBV28	TRBJ2-5	NA	15	CASSLAGQGPETQYF	TGTGCCAGCAGTTTGGCAGGACAGGGCCCGGAGACCCAGTACTTC
TRBD1	TRBV5-1	TRBJ1-2	NA	14	CASTVDRDYYGYTF	TGCGCCAGCACCGTCGACAGGGATTACTATGGCTACACCTTC
TRBD2	TRBV11-2	TRBJ2-3	NA	18	CASSLALASGGVPDTQYF	TGTGCCAGCAGCTTAGCCCTGGCTAGCGGAGGGGTCCCAGATACGCAGTATTTT
NA	TRBV7-9	TRBJ1-1	NA	15	CASSLAAGYNTEAFF	TGTGCCAGCAGCTTAGCTGCAGGTTATAACACTGAAGCTTTCTTT
NA	TRBV18	TRBJ1-5	NA	16	CASSPTGRGNNQPQHF	TGTGCCAGCTCACCGACCGGGAGGGGGAACAATCAGCCCCAGCATTTT
NA	TRBV19	TRBJ1-2	NA	15	CASSIRASGRGGYTF	TGTGCCAGCTCAATCAGGGCCTCCGGGAGGGGCGGCTACACCTTC
NA	TRBV28	TRBJ1-5	few	15	CASSLSLSPNQPQHF	TGTGCCAGCAGTTTATCACTAAGCCCGAATCAGCCCCAGCATTTT
NA	TRBV9	TRBJ1-3	few	15	CASEGLQGSGNTIYF	TGTGCCAGCGAGGGGTTACAGGGCTCTGGAAACACCATATATTTT
NA	TRBV7-3	TRBJ1-2	NA	15	CASSLNPGAFGSYTF	TGTGCCAGCAGCTTAAACCCAGGGGCCTTCGGGAGCTACACCTTC
NA	TRBV15	TRBJ2-1	NA	16	CATSRAERQPYNEQFF	TGTGCCACCAGCAGGGCTGAGAGACAGCCTTACAATGAGCAGTTCTTC
TRBD1	TRBV7-2	TRBJ1-6	NA	16	CASSPFTGGVNSPLHF	TGTGCCAGCAGCCCGTTTACAGGGGGCGTGAATTCACCCCTCCACTTT
NA	TRBV27	TRBJ1-2	NA	13	CASSLRQDLGYTF	TGTGCCAGCAGTCTCAGACAGGACCTGGGCTACACCTTC
TRBD1	TRBV7-8	TRBJ2-2	few	15	CASSRGGLNTGELFF	TGTGCCAGCAGCCGAGGGGGCTTGAACACCGGGGAGCTGTTTTTT